The 18 T cell receptor beta chains below all came from one sample that was sequenced in a study of T cell responses to AZD1222 COVID-19 vaccine. Profiled with immunoSEQ multiplex PCR; TCRdb holds only in-frame clones, not every one. The repertoire holds 73,000 or so clones, with approximately 88% as singletons. The specimen was peripheral blood, collected on day 0 of AZD1222 vaccination. The receptors originated from an adult in good health.

CDR3 in amino acids: CASSSSGTDLLYEQYF. CDR3 sequence (DNA): TGTGCCAGCAGTTCATCCGGGACAGACCTCCTCTACGAGCAGTACTTC. This rearrangement joins TRBV6-5 to TRBJ2-7; 7 positions match TRBD1. The CDR3 has 16 amino acids. Losses at the gene ends were 4 bases for V and 3 bases for J; bases not matched to a gene: 12. Germline V lookup: CDR1 MNHEY, CDR2 SVGAGI.

The gene calls are TRBV28 and TRBJ1-5; tentative D call: TRBD1 (5 bases). The germline gives CDR1 MDHEN, CDR2 SYDVKM. V lost 5 bases and J 3 bases, leaving 11 bases between the germline ends. CDR3 length equals 14 residues. For the CDR3, the DNA is TGTGCCAGCAGTCCTTGGGGGAACAATCAGCCCCAGCATTTT. Translating it yields CASSPWGNNQPQHF. The full variable domain, rest sourced from reference TRBV28 and TRBJ1-5, is DVKVTQSSRYLVKRTGEKVFLECVQDMDHENMFWYRQDPGLGLRLIYFSYDVKMKEKGDIPEGYSVSREKKERFSLILESASTNQTSMYLCASSPWGNNQPQHFGDGTRLSIL.

This rearrangement joins TRBV5-1 to TRBJ1-3, with D possibly matching TRBD1 (6 bases). The CDR3 has 17 residues. Germline values: CDR1 SGHRS, CDR2 YFSETQ. Trimming left V 6 bases short and J 0 bases short, with 19 bases between. The CDR3 loop is CASNPEAGDISGNTIYF. The CDR3 coding sequence is TGCGCCAGCAATCCGGAGGCAGGGGACATCTCTGGAAACACCATATATTTT.

Only a few counts were recorded for this clone. V and J are TRBV14 and TRBJ1-2; D gene uncertain. Germline loops: CDR1 SGHDN, CDR2 FVKESK. V lost 3 bases and J 5 bases, leaving 7 bases between the germline ends. The CDR3 totals 12 residues. CDR3 nucleotide sequence: TGTGCCAGCAGCCAGTTAGCTTATGGCTACACCTTC. Its protein product is CASSQLAYGYTF.

The chain carries TRBV4-3 and TRBJ2-7, with 7 positions matching TRBD1. With 0 bases clipped from V and 1 base from J, the junction kept 6 bases outside the gene matches. The CDR3 consists of 16 residues. Germline CDR1 reads LGHNA; CDR2 reads YSLEER. The CDR3 DNA is TGCGCCAGCAGCCAAGAACCGGGACAGATATCCTACGAGCAGTACTTC. Protein product: CASSQEPGQISYEQYF.

The rearrangement joins TRBV5-6 to TRBJ2-7, with a possible D match to TRBD2 (6 bases). Germline V gene sequence: CDR1 SGHDT, CDR2 YYEEEE. With 2 bases removed from V and 4 bases from J, the gap between germline ends came to 13 bases. This CDR3 region has 14 residues. Here the CDR3 reads CASSLSGREYEQYF. In DNA, the CDR3 is TGTGCCAGCAGCTTATCGGGACGGGAGTACGAGCAGTACTTC.

The V gene is TRBV28, the J gene TRBJ1-2; D not certain. The germline V and J ends were trimmed by 0 bases and 8 bases, with 19 bases remaining between them. The CDR3 has 16 amino acids. In germline, CDR1 is MDHEN, CDR2 SYDVKM. The chain's CDR3 is CASSLWSGDRPGGYTF. The CDR3 DNA sequence: TGTGCCAGCAGTTTATGGTCGGGAGACCGGCCGGGGGGCTACACCTTC.

The chain has TRBV20-1 and TRBJ1-1; unclear D gene. CDR1 is DFQATT and CDR2 is SNEGSKA in the germline V gene (reference sequence). V lost 3 bases and J lost 10, with 9 bases in between. This CDR3 has 10 residues. In DNA form, the CDR3 reads TGCAGTGCTAGTCAGATGGGAGCTTTCTTT. This translates into CSASQMGAFF.

V is TRBV24-1 and J is TRBJ1-5; weak D call: TRBD1 (5 bases). Trimming pared 5 bases from V and 4 bases from J, leaving 11 bases between. CDR3 length equals 14 residues. The germline gives CDR1 KGHDR, CDR2 SFDVKD. The CDR3 reads CATSAGPPNQPQHF. CDR3 sequence (DNA): TGTGCCACCAGTGCGGGGCCCCCGAATCAGCCCCAGCATTTT.

This chain uses TRBV19 with TRBJ1-1; D gene ambiguous. V lost 3 bases, J lost 6 bases, and 5 bases lay in between. The CDR3 extends over 11 amino acids. CDR1 is LNHDA and CDR2 is SQIVND in the germline V gene (reference sequence). The CDR3 loop reads CASSMQSEAFF. In DNA, the CDR3 is TGTGCCAGTAGTATGCAATCTGAAGCTTTCTTT.

The V call is TRBV15, the J call TRBJ1-5; no clear D gene. Germline lookup yields CDR1 LNHNV and CDR2 YYDKDF (reference sequence). V lost 5 bases, J lost 4 bases, and 6 bases lay in between. CDR3 size: 12 residues. DNA for the CDR3: TGTGCCACCAGCGAAAGGAATCAGCCCCAGCATTTT. Its translation is CATSERNQPQHF. The variable domain in full, with the rest retrieved from reference TRBV15 and TRBJ1-5, is DAMVIQNPRYQVTQFGKPVTLSCSQTLNHNVMYWYQQKSSQAPKLLFHYYDKDFNNEADTPDNFQSRRPNTSFCFLDIRSPGLGDTAMYLCATSERNQPQHFGDGTRLSIL.

V and J are TRBV5-8 and TRBJ1-2; the match to TRBD1 covers 7 bases. The CDR3 sequence is 16 residues long. Germline-derived CDR1 and CDR2 are SGHTS and YDEGEE. V dropped 0 bases and J dropped 3; count of bases not matched to a gene: 8. DNA for the CDR3: TGTGCCAGCAGCTTGGGGATACAGGGGACAGACTATGGCTACACCTTC. Protein sequence: CASSLGIQGTDYGYTF.

The J gene is TRBJ2-2, the V gene TRBV6-2 or TRBV6-3, with no clear D. With 2 bases removed from V and 7 bases from J, the gap between germline ends came to 8 bases. CDR1 is MNHEY, CDR2 SVGEGT, per germline. This CDR3 has 13 amino acids. For the CDR3, the DNA is TGTGCCAGCAGTTACCAGGAGTTCGGGGAGCTGTTTTTT. It translates to CASSYQEFGELFF.

The J gene is TRBJ2-7, the V gene TRBV5-1; 7 nucleotides agree with TRBD1. V dropped 4 bases and J dropped 0; count of bases not matched to a gene: 7. The CDR3 spans 15 residues. Per germline, CDR1 SGHRS and CDR2 YFSETQ. The CDR3 DNA is TGCGCCAGCAGCCCTCGACAGGGCCTCTCCTACGAGCAGTACTTC. This translates into CASSPRQGLSYEQYF.

V gene TRBV20-1 combines with J gene TRBJ1-1; tentative D call: TRBD1 (5 bases). V was trimmed by 3 bases and J by 4 bases, leaving 15 bases between them. The germline V gene has CDR1 DFQATT and CDR2 SNEGSKA (reference sequence). The length of the CDR3 is 14 residues. The CDR3 protein is CSASGPGLFTEAFF. The CDR3 DNA sequence: TGCAGTGCTAGTGGGCCGGGGCTTTTCACTGAAGCTTTCTTT.

J is TRBJ1-1 and V is TRBV7-8; D is uncertain. Trimming cost V 1 base and J 1 base, with 7 bases left between them. Germline values: CDR1 SGHVS, CDR2 FQNEAQ. This CDR3 comprises 14 residues. The CDR3 reads CASSLGLANTEAFF. CDR3 in DNA: TGTGCCAGCAGCTTAGGACTGGCGAACACTGAAGCTTTCTTT.

V gene TRBV27 combines with J gene TRBJ2-7; TRBD1 matches 8 bases. The ends lost 3 bases at V and 0 bases at J; junction bases unmatched: 1. This CDR3 contains 14 residues. CDR1 is MNHEY and CDR2 is SMNVEV in the germline V gene (reference sequence). CDR3 sequence (DNA): TGTGCCAGCAGTTTGGACAGGGCCTCCTACGAGCAGTACTTC. Protein product: CASSLDRASYEQYF.

Written as DNA, the CDR3 is TGTGCCAGCAGCCAAAGGACAGTCAATGAGCAGTTCTTC. Translation: CASSQRTVNEQFF. The chain joins TRBV3-1 (or the pseudogene TRBV3-2) to TRBJ2-1; TRBD1 is a possible D gene (6 bases). Trimming removed 2 bases from V and 6 bases from J, with 8 bases in between. The CDR3 contains 13 residues. Germline CDR1 is LGHDT and CDR2 is YNNKEL (reference sequence).